Detailed here is one TCR beta chain. The antigen is undetermined. The method was immunoSEQ multiplex PCR; TCRdb's version includes in-frame clones alone and lacks a portion of them. The profile covers under 30,000 clones, with around three quarters appearing a single time and about 14% taken by the ten largest. Before the COVID-19 pandemic, during about 2010-2018, CD4+ T cells were taken from unexposed donors. CD4+ T cells were isolated from the cells after less than 13 days of culture. Cultures received half-medium IL-2 refreshes on days 3 and 7. Trimming pared 3 bases from V and 2 bases from J, leaving 14 bases between. The CDR3 spans 15 residues. The germline gives CDR1 LGHNA, CDR2 YSLEER. The data are from a study of CD4 T cells in relation to SARS-CoV-2 and coronaviruses. Study at large: PBMCs were cultured with antigen for roughly 9 days before TCR beta sequencing.

The receptor was isolated from a human donor in good health. The chain is built from TRBV4-3 and TRBJ2-7, with D tentatively TRBD1 (5 bases). Material: CD4+ T cells from PBMCs, cultured in vitro. The CDR3 region is CASSHRHQGAYEQYF. The CDR3 coding sequence is TGCGCCAGCAGCCACCGCCATCAAGGGGCCTACGAGCAGTACTTC.